These 30 T cell receptor beta chains share one sample of origin, sequenced in a study of cytomegalovirus exposure and HLA in healthy donors (dated by TCRdb to about 2017). The protocol used for the library was the immunoSEQ multiplex PCR assay. A mixture of 60 forward primers for TCR Vbeta segments and 13 reverse primers for TCR Jbeta segments was used in the multiplex PCR. TCRdb stores this immuneACCESS table with in-frame sequences only. Part of the clones is absent; in the studies checked, under half of the shortfall reflects unresolved V genes, and no reason is known for the rest. This sample comprises roughly 200,000 clones, 79% of them detected only once. 0.69% of the sample is taken by the ten largest. The specimen was PBMCs. The source is a woman aged 40-49 years in good health and CMV-seronegative.

This clone was counted a single time. The V call is TRBV5-4, the J call TRBJ2-1, with 10 bases matching TRBD1. This CDR3 region has 15 residues. J lost 7 bases, V lost 2 bases, and 6 bases had no gene match. In germline, CDR1 is SGHNT, CDR2 YYREEE (reference sequence). The DNA for the CDR3 is TGTGCCAGCAGCTTCCGGGGACAGGGGTTAAATGAGCAGTTCTTC. Translation gives CASSFRGQGLNEQFF.

This clone was detected once. V usage is TRBV7-9 and J usage is TRBJ1-1, with TRBD1 identical over 7 bases. Germline lookup yields CDR1 SEHNR and CDR2 FQNEAQ (reference sequence). J was trimmed by 5 bases and V by 2 bases; bases with no gene match: 8. The CDR3 totals 15 residues. CDR3 region: CASSLPRDSRTEAFF. In DNA form, the CDR3 reads TGTGCCAGCAGCTTACCCCGGGACAGCAGAACTGAAGCTTTCTTT.

V gene TRBV11-2 combines with J gene TRBJ2-3; D unresolved. The CDR3 extends over 12 amino acids. Germline CDR1 and CDR2: SGHAT and FQNNGV. With 0 bases removed from V and 6 bases from J, the gap between germline ends came to 4 bases. Here the CDR3 DNA reads TGTGCCAGCAGCTTAGACGGGGATACGCAGTATTTT. Translating it yields CASSLDGDTQYF.

This clone was observed a few times. This chain uses TRBV6-1 with TRBJ2-6, with TRBD1 matching over 8 bases. The CDR3 consists of 18 residues. The germline V gene encodes CDR1 MNHNS and CDR2 SASEGT. V lost 4 bases to trimming and J lost 3 bases; unmatched junction nucleotides: 11. The CDR3 is CASSAAAGGAYGANVLTF. The CDR3 region has the DNA TGTGCCAGCAGTGCAGCGGCAGGGGGCGCTTATGGGGCCAACGTCCTGACTTTC.

This clone was seen a single time. The chain combines TRBV19 with TRBJ1-5, with D perhaps TRBD1 (5 bases). The CDR3 has 15 residues. Per the germline V gene, CDR1 is LNHDA and CDR2 is SQIVND (reference sequence). Trimming cost V 4 bases and J 2 bases, with 12 bases left between them. The CDR3 here is CASSKGGGGNQPQHF. The DNA of the CDR3 is TGTGCCAGTAGTAAAGGAGGAGGGGGCAATCAGCCCCAGCATTTT.

The DNA for the CDR3 is TGTGCCAGCAGCCTATCGGGATCCGCGCGCACAGATACGCAGTATTTT. The encoded protein is CASSLSGSARTDTQYF. The chain carries TRBV7-3 and TRBJ2-3; tentative D call: TRBD2 (5 bases). The V and J ends lost 5 bases and 1 base respectively, with 16 bases between them. Germline values: CDR1 SGHTA, CDR2 FQGTGA. This CDR3 region has 16 residues.

The J gene is TRBJ2-3, the V gene TRBV5-6, with D possibly matching TRBD1 (6 bases). In germline, CDR1 is SGHDT, CDR2 YYEEEE. V was clipped by 4 bases and J by 0 bases, with 15 bases between them. The CDR3 runs 16 residues. The CDR3: CASSPPGQSSTDTQYF. For the CDR3, the DNA is TGTGCCAGCAGCCCTCCCGGACAGTCCAGCACAGATACGCAGTATTTT.

The J gene is TRBJ1-6, the V gene TRBV27, with D unresolved. CDR3 length: 12 amino acids. In germline, CDR1 is MNHEY, CDR2 SMNVEV (reference sequence). The V gene lost 7 bases and the J gene lost 9 bases, with 10 bases spanning the gap. CDR3 DNA sequence: TGTGCCAGCACGAGGGTGGGTTCACCCCTCCACTTT. The encoded protein is CASTRVGSPLHF.

This rearrangement joins TRBV5-1 to TRBJ2-1, with 14 bases fitting TRBD2. CDR3 length: 17 amino acids. V lost 0 bases to trimming and J lost 7 bases; unmatched junction nucleotides: 6. Germline loops: CDR1 SGHRS, CDR2 YFSETQ. The CDR3 spells CASSLGAGTSGSNEQFF. In DNA form, the CDR3 reads TGCGCCAGCAGCTTGGGGGCCGGGACTAGCGGGAGTAATGAGCAGTTCTTC.

The rearrangement links TRBV29-1 to TRBJ1-6; no firm D call. CDR3 size: 17 residues. V dropped 7 bases and J dropped 5 bases, with 24 bases sitting between them. From germline, CDR1 is SQVTM and CDR2 ANQGSEA. The CDR3 nucleotides read TGCAGCGGTCCATTTGGGCTACCCGAACTTAATAATTCACCCCTCCACTTT. Its protein product is CSGPFGLPELNNSPLHF.

This clone was seen more than once but under ten times. The chain employs TRBV6-1 and TRBJ2-2; weak D call: TRBD2 (5 bases). The V and J ends lost 4 bases and 5 bases respectively, with 8 bases between them. This CDR3 contains 13 residues. Germline CDR1 MNHNS, CDR2 SASEGT. CDR3 region: CASSVRGTGELFF. CDR3 sequence (DNA): TGTGCCAGCAGTGTTCGAGGGACCGGGGAGCTGTTTTTT.

The chain links TRBV6-1 to TRBJ2-7; TRBD2 might be the D (5 bases). From germline, CDR1 is MNHNS and CDR2 SASEGT. This CDR3 spans 15 amino acids. V was clipped by 2 bases and J by 1 base, with 12 bases between them. This CDR3 reads CASSEFGVPSYEQYF. The CDR3 nucleotides are TGTGCCAGCAGTGAATTCGGGGTTCCTTCCTACGAGCAGTACTTC.

The genes are TRBV5-1 and TRBJ2-5; 11 bases are shared with TRBD2. Trimming cost V 3 bases and J 5 bases; bases outside gene matches: 12. The CDR3 totals 17 residues. CDR1 SGHRS and CDR2 YFSETQ come from the germline V gene. The DNA of the CDR3 is TGCGCCAGCAGCTGGGGGGGTACTAGCGGGGGCCGGGAGACCCAGTACTTC. Its protein is CASSWGGTSGGRETQYF.

This clone was seen once. CDR3 loop: CASSLRGYEQYF. The CDR3 DNA is TGTGCCAGCAGTTTAAGAGGCTACGAGCAGTACTTC. The chain links TRBV27 to TRBJ2-5; D is unclear. TRBJ2-7 matches the DNA end more closely, so the J call is doubtful. The CDR3 spans 12 residues. Germline assignment: CDR1 MNHEY and CDR2 SMNVEV (reference sequence).

The sample holds a few counts of this clone. The chain recombines TRBV4-3 with TRBJ2-1; 10 bases fit TRBD2. Germline V gives CDR1 LGHNA, CDR2 YSLEER. The trim removed 1 base at V and 7 bases at J, leaving 10 bases unmatched. The CDR3 runs to 17 residues. CDR3 amino acids: CASSQVSGTSDWNEQFF. CDR3 bases: TGCGCCAGCAGCCAAGTAAGCGGGACTAGCGATTGGAATGAGCAGTTCTTC.

V gene TRBV5-1 combines with J gene TRBJ2-2, with a weak D call TRBD2 (5 bases). The V gene's germline CDR1 is SGHRS and CDR2 YFSETQ. This CDR3 spans 14 amino acids. Trimming cost V 4 bases and J 7 bases, with 14 bases left between them. The DNA of the CDR3 is TGCGCCAGCAGCCCCACCCTGACTATCGGGGAGCTGTTTTTT. Residues: CASSPTLTIGELFF. The full variable domain, rest sourced from reference TRBV5-1 and TRBJ2-2, is KAGVTQTPRYLIKTRGQQVTLSCSPISGHRSVSWYQQTPGQGLQFLFEYFSETQRNKGNFPGRFSGRQFSNSRSEMNVSTLELGDSALYLCASSPTLTIGELFFGEGSRLTVL.

This clone has only a few counts. The chain employs TRBV5-4 and TRBJ2-1, with 8 bases aligning to TRBD1. After removal of 5 bases from V and 4 bases from J, the junction contained 8 bases not matched to a gene. CDR1 is SGHNT and CDR2 is YYREEE in the germline V gene (reference sequence). The CDR3 covers 15 residues. CDR3 sequence reads: CASRPDRGNYNEQFF. DNA for the CDR3: TGTGCCAGCAGACCCGACAGGGGAAATTACAATGAGCAGTTCTTC.

The J gene is TRBJ1-5, the V gene TRBV27; D is undetermined. The CDR3 consists of 13 residues. Germline loops: CDR1 MNHEY, CDR2 SMNVEV (reference sequence). V lost 3 bases, J lost 1 base, and 4 bases lay in between. The CDR3 nucleotides read TGTGCCAGCAGTTTCCTCAGCAATCAGCCCCAGCATTTT. Translated, it gives CASSFLSNQPQHF.

This clone has just a few counts. The DNA of the CDR3 is TGTGCCAGCAGTGCTCTGACAGGGAGGAGAGAGACCCAGTACTTC. As protein: CASSALTGRRETQYF. The V and J genes are TRBV6-1 and TRBJ2-5, with D possibly TRBD1 on 7 matching bases. The length of the CDR3 is 15 residues. Germline V gives CDR1 MNHNS, CDR2 SASEGT. The V end lost 4 bases, the J end lost 4 bases, and 16 bases lay between the germline ends.

The genes are TRBV5-6 and TRBJ1-1; TRBD1 agrees at 7 bases. Per the germline V gene, CDR1 is SGHDT and CDR2 is YYEEEE. Trimming removed 2 bases from V and 6 bases from J; junction bases left unmatched: 7. The CDR3 runs 14 residues. The CDR3 DNA reads TGTGCCAGCAGCTTACAGGGGAGGCGTTCTGAAGCTTTCTTT. It translates to CASSLQGRRSEAFF.

The chain carries TRBV6-6 and TRBJ2-5; weak D call: TRBD1 (6 bases). Trimming pared 6 bases from V and 2 bases from J, leaving 7 bases between. Germline loops: CDR1 MNHNY, CDR2 SVGAGI (reference sequence). The CDR3 has 12 residues. The CDR3 nucleotides are TGTGCCAGCAGGCAGGGGCAAGAGACCCAGTACTTC. It is translated as CASRQGQETQYF.

Here the CDR3 reads CASRIYTGELFF. Written as DNA, the CDR3 is TGTGCCAGCAGAATATACACCGGGGAGCTGTTTTTT. The genes are TRBV6-1 and TRBJ2-2; D ambiguous. The CDR3 loop spans 12 amino acids. Germline CDR1 and CDR2: MNHNS and SASEGT. The V end was cut by 6 bases, the J end by 3 bases, with 5 bases between.

This clone was seen a single time. J is TRBJ1-3 and V is TRBV6-1, with TRBD1 identical over 7 bases. There are 17 residues in the CDR3. Germline V gene sequence: CDR1 MNHNS, CDR2 SASEGT. V was clipped by 0 bases and J by 3 bases; unmatched bases: 8. The CDR3 DNA sequence: TGTGCCAGCAGTGAAGCGACGACAGGGTTGGGTGGAAACACCATATATTTT. Translating gives CASSEATTGLGGNTIYF.

The chain has TRBV6-6 and TRBJ2-7; 9 bases are shared with TRBD2. The J segment lost 5 bases and the V segment lost 6 bases, leaving 8 bases of the junction unmatched. Germline assignment: CDR1 MNHNY and CDR2 SVGAGI (reference sequence). The CDR3 runs to 14 residues. The CDR3 DNA reads TGTGCCAGCAGCCAACTAGCGGGTCGACACGAGCAGTACTTC. Its translation: CASSQLAGRHEQYF.

The chain carries TRBV6-6 and TRBJ2-7, with 8 bases fitting TRBD2. This CDR3 comprises 14 residues. Losses at the gene ends were 6 bases for V and 6 bases for J; bases not matched to a gene: 10. Germline values: CDR1 MNHNY, CDR2 SVGAGI (reference sequence). DNA of the CDR3: TGTGCCAGCAGCTTAACTAGCCGGGAGGGCGAGCAGTACTTC. Encoded protein: CASSLTSREGEQYF.

This clone was recorded a few times. J is TRBJ2-1 and V is TRBV5-1; perhaps TRBD1 as D (5 bases). The CDR3 sequence is 13 residues long. CDR1 and CDR2 (germline): SGHRS, YFSETQ. Trimming cost V 0 bases and J 6 bases, with 7 bases left between them. The CDR3 is CASSLVDSNEQFF. CDR3 sequence (DNA): TGCGCCAGCAGCTTGGTAGACAGCAATGAGCAGTTCTTC.

The V and J genes are TRBV4-2 and TRBJ1-3; D unresolved. The CDR3 is made up of 16 amino acids. V lost 2 bases and J lost 0, with 11 bases in between. In germline, CDR1 is LGHNA, CDR2 YNFKEQ. The CDR3 DNA sequence: TGTGCCAGCAGCCAAAGCTCCCGGAGCTCTGGAAACACCATATATTTT. It specifies CASSQSSRSSGNTIYF.

The chain is built from TRBV27 and TRBJ1-3; possibly TRBD1 for D (5 bases). The germline gives CDR1 MNHEY, CDR2 SMNVEV (reference sequence). The CDR3 sequence is 18 residues long. V gave up 5 bases and J gave up 0 bases, with 20 bases separating them. For the CDR3, the DNA is TGTGCCAGCAGTCATCCTAATGGACACCCGAGCTCTGGAAACACCATATATTTT. It codes for CASSHPNGHPSSGNTIYF.

The genes are TRBV6-5 and TRBJ2-3, with D possibly being TRBD1 (6 bases). This CDR3 comprises 13 residues. Germline V gives CDR1 MNHEY, CDR2 SVGAGI. Trimming removed 11 bases at V and 0 bases at J, with 12 bases between. Here the CDR3 DNA reads TGTGCCTCCAGGGGACCTAGCACAGATACGCAGTATTTT. As protein: CASRGPSTDTQYF.

This clone was observed a handful of times. The chain carries TRBV7-9 and TRBJ2-7; tentatively, D is TRBD2 (5 bases). Trimming cost V 4 bases and J 2 bases, with 18 bases left between them. The CDR3 runs to 16 residues. CDR1 and CDR2 from the germline V gene are SEHNR and FQNEAQ (reference sequence). CDR3 amino acids: CASSSPRTGSTYEQYF. CDR3 nucleotides: TGTGCCAGCAGCTCCCCTCGGACGGGGTCTACCTACGAGCAGTACTTC.